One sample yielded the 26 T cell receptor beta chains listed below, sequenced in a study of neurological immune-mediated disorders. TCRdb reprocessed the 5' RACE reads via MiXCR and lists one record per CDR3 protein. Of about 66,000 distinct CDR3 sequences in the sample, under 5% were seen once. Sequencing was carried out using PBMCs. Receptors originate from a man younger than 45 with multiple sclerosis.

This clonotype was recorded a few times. CDR3 nucleotide sequence: TGTGCCAGCAAATCCGGGGGGGTTGACACCGGGGAGCTGTTTTTT. Translation: CASKSGGVDTGELFF. V gene TRBV6-5 combines with J gene TRBJ2-2; 8 nucleotides match TRBD2. V shed 7 bases and J 3 bases; nucleotides not matched to a gene: 7. The CDR3 is 15 amino acids. Germline CDR1 MNHEY, CDR2 SVGAGI.

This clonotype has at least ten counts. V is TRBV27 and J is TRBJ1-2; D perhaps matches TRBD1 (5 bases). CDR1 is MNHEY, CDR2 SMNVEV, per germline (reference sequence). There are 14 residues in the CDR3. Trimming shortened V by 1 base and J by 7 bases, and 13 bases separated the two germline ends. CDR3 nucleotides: TGTGCCAGCAGTTTATTAGGACAATTCGGTGGCTACACCTTC. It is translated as CASSLLGQFGGYTF.

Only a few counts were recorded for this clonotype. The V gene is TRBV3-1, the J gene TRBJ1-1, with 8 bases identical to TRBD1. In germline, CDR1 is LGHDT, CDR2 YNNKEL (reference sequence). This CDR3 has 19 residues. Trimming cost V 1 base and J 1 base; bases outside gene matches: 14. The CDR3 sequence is CASSQVATGEGLRNTEAFF. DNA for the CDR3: TGTGCCAGCAGCCAAGTCGCGACAGGGGAAGGCCTCAGGAACACTGAAGCTTTCTTT.

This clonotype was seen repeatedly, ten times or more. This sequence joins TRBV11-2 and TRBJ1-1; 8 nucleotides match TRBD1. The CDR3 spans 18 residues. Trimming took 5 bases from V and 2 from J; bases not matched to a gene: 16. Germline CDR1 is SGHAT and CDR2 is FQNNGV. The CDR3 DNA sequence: TGTGCCAGCAGCCCCCTGAGAGGGCAGGGGGCTCTAAACACTGAAGCTTTCTTT. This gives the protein CASSPLRGQGALNTEAFF.

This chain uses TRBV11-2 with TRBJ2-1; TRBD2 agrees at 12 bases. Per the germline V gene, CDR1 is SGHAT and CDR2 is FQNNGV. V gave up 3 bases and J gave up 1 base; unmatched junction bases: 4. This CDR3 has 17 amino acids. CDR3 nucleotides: TGTGCCAGCAGCTTCGGACTAGCGGGGAGATCCTACAATGAGCAGTTCTTC. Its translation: CASSFGLAGRSYNEQFF.

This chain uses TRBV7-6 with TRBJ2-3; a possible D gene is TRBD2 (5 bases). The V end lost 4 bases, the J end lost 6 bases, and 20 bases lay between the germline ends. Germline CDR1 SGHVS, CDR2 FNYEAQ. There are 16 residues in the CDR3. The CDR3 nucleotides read TGTGCCAGCAGCTCCGAATTAGGAGGTCGAGTGGATACGCAGTATTTT. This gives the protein CASSSELGGRVDTQYF.

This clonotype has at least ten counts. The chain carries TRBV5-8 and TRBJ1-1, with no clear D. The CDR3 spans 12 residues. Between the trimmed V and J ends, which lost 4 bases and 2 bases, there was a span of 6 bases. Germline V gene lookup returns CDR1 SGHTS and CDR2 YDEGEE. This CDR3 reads CASSPYNTEAFF. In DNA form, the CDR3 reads TGTGCCAGCAGCCCCTATAACACTGAAGCTTTCTTT.

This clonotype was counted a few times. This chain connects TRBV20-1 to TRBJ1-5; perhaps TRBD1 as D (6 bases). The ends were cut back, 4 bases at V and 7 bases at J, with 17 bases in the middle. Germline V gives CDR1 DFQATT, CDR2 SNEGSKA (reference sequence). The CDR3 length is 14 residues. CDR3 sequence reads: CSAKPSRGWQPQHF. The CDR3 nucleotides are TGCAGTGCTAAACCATCCAGGGGCTGGCAGCCCCAGCATTTT.

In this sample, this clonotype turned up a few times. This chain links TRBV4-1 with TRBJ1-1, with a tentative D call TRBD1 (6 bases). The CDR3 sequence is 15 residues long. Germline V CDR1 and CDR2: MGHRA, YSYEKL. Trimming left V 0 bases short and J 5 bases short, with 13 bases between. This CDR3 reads CASSQDLGGWTEAFF. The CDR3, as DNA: TGCGCCAGCAGCCAAGATCTGGGGGGCTGGACTGAAGCTTTCTTT.

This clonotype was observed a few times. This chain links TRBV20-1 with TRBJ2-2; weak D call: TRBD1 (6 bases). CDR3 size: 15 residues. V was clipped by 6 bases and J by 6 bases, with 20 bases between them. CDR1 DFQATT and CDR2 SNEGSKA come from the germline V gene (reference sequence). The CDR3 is CSATSPRGVPGELFF. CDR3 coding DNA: TGCAGTGCCACGTCGCCCAGGGGCGTTCCCGGGGAGCTGTTTTTT.

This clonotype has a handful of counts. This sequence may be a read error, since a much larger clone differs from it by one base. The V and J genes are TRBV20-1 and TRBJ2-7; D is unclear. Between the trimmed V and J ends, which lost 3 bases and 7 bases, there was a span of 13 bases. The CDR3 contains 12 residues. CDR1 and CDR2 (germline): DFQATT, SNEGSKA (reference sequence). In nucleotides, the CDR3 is TGCAGTGCTAGTCATACCGACACAGAGCAGTACTTC. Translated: CSASHTDTEQYF.

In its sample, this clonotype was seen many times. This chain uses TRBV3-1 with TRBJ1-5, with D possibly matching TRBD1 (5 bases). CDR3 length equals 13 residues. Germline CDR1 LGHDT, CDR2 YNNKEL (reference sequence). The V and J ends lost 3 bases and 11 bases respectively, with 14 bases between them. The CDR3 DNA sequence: TGTGCCAGCAGCCATGGCGGGGGATCGTCCCAGCATTTT. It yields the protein CASSHGGGSSQHF.

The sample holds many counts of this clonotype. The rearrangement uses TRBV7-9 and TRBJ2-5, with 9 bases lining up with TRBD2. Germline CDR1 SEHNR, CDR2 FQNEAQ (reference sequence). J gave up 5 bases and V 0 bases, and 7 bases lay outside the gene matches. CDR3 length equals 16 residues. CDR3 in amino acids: CASSLAWSSGAETQYF. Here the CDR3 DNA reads TGTGCCAGCAGCTTAGCTTGGTCTAGCGGGGCGGAGACCCAGTACTTC.

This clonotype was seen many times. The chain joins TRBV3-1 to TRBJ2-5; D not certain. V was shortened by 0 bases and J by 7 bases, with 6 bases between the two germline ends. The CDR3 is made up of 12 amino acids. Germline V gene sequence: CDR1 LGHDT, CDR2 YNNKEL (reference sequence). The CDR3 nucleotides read TGTGCCAGCAGCCAAGATCGGGCGACCCAGTACTTC. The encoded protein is CASSQDRATQYF.

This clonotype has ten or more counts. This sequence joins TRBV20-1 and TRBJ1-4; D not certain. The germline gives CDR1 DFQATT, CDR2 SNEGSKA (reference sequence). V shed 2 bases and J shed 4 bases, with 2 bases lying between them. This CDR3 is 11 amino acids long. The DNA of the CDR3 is TGCAGTGCTAGACTTAATGAAAAACTGTTTTTT. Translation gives CSARLNEKLFF.

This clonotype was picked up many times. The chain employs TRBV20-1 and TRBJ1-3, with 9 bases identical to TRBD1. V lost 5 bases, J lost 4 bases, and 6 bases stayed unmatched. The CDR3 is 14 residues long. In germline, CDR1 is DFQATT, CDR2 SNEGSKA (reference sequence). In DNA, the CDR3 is TGCAGTGCTTCGGACAGGGGCTTCGGAAACACCATATATTTT. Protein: CSASDRGFGNTIYF.

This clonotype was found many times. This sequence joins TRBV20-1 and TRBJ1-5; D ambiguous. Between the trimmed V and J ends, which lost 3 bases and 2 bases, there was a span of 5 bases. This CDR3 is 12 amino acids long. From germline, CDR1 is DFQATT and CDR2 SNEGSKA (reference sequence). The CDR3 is CSASRGNQPQHF. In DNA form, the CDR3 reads TGCAGTGCTAGCCGCGGCAATCAGCCCCAGCATTTT.

The CDR3 nucleotides are TGTGTCAGAAGTGAAGGAGGGACAGCGCAAGAGACCCAGTACTTC. This sequence encodes CVRSEGGTAQETQYF. The chain links TRBV25-1 to TRBJ2-5; weak D call: TRBD1 (7 bases). The CDR3 runs 15 residues. Germline CDR1 reads MGHDK; CDR2 reads SYGVNS.

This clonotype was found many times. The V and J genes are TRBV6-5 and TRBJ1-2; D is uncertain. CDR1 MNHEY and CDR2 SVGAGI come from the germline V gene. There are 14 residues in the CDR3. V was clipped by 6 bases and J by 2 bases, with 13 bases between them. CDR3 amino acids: CASRPRGENYGYTF. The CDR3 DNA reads TGTGCCAGCAGACCCCGCGGGGAGAACTATGGCTACACCTTC.

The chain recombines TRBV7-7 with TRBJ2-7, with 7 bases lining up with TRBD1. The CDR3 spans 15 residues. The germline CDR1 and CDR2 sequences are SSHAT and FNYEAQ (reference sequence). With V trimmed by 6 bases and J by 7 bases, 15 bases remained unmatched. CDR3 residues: CASSPAGTAAWEQYF. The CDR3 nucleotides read TGTGCCAGCAGTCCAGCTGGGACAGCAGCTTGGGAGCAGTACTTC.

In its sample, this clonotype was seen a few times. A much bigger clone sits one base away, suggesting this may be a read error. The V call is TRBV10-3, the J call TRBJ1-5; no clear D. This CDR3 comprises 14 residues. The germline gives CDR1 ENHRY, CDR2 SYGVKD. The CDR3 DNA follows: TGTGCCATCAGTGAGGTCCGCACCGATCAGCCCCAGAATTTT. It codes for CAISEVRTDQPQNF.

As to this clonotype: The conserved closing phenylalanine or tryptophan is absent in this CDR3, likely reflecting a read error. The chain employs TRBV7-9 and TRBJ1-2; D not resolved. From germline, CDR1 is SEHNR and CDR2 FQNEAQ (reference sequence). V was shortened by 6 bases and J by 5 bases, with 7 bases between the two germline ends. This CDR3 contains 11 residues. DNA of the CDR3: TGTGCCAGCAGGGAAAGATATGGCTACACCATC. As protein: CASRERYGYTI.

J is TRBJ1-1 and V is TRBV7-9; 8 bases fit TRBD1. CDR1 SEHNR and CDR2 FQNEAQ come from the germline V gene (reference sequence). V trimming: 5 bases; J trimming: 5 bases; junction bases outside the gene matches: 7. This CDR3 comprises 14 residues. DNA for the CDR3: TGTGCCAGCAGCCGGACAGGGCGACAGACTGAAGCTTTCTTT. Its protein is CASSRTGRQTEAFF.

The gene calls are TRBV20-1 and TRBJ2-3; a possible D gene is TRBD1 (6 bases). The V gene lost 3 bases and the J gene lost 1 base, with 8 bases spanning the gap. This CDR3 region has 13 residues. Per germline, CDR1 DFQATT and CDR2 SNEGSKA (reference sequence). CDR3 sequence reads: CSARWTGTDTQYF. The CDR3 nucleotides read TGCAGTGCTAGGTGGACAGGCACAGATACGCAGTATTTT.

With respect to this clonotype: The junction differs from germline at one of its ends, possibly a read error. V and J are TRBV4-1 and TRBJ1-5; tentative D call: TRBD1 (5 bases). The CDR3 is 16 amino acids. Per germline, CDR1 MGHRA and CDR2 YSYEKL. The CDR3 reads CASSQVAGYSNQPQNF. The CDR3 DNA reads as TGCGCCAGCAGCCAAGTGGCAGGGTATAGCAATCAGCCCCAGAATTTT.

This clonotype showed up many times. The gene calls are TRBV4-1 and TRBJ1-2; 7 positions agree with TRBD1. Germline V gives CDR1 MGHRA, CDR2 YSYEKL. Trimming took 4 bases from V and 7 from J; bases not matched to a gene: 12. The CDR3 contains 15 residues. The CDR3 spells CASSRSPGGGGGYTF. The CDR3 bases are TGCGCCAGCAGCCGGAGCCCAGGGGGAGGTGGTGGCTACACCTTC.